The 28 T cell receptor beta chains listed next were all sequenced from one sample in a study of cytomegalovirus exposure and HLA in healthy donors. PCR amplification relied on 60 Vbeta primers (plus 13 Jbeta primers). The protocol was immunoSEQ multiplex PCR, while the TCRdb copy is restricted to in-frame clones and leaves out a portion. The table records approximately 150,000 clones, 80% of them present only once. Sequencing used PBMCs. These receptors were taken from a man younger than 40 in good health and CMV-seronegative.

The chain recombines TRBV2 with TRBJ1-1, with 7 bases lining up with TRBD1. The CDR3 is made up of 15 amino acids. Per germline, CDR1 SNHLY and CDR2 FYNNEI. The V segment lost 10 bases and the J segment 4 bases; nucleotides outside the gene matches: 15. The CDR3 DNA reads as TGTGCCACCGACGGAGGGGGCGCGGAGAGCACTGAAGCTTTCTTT. It specifies CATDGGGAESTEAFF.

The chain combines TRBV4-1 with TRBJ2-5, with 12 bases that match TRBD1. The CDR3 has 19 amino acids. Trimming took 3 bases from V and 5 from J; bases not matched to a gene: 16. Per the germline V gene, CDR1 is MGHRA and CDR2 is YSYEKL. Here the CDR3 reads CASSQEGTPGTGGVETQYF. The DNA for the CDR3 is TGCGCCAGCAGCCAGGAAGGAACACCCGGGACAGGGGGCGTGGAGACCCAGTACTTC.

This clone is medium-sized (0.01 to 0.1%) in the sample. This chain connects TRBV5-1 to TRBJ2-5; possibly TRBD2 for D (5 bases). The CDR3 contains 13 residues. Germline V CDR1 and CDR2: SGHRS, YFSETQ. The germline V and J ends were trimmed by 3 bases and 5 bases, with 11 bases remaining between them. DNA of the CDR3: TGCGCCAGCAGCTCTGTCAGGAGGGAGACCCAGTACTTC. Translating it yields CASSSVRRETQYF.

Here the CDR3 reads CASSAAGGGKETQYF. CDR3 bases: TGTGCCAGCAGTGCGGCGGGTGGGGGGAAGGAGACCCAGTACTTC. The chain has TRBV28 and TRBJ2-5; perhaps TRBD2 as D (6 bases). V gave up 5 bases and J gave up 5 bases, with 18 bases separating them. Germline V gene sequence: CDR1 MDHEN, CDR2 SYDVKM. The CDR3 is 15 amino acids.

The chain combines TRBV6-1 with TRBJ2-5, with a tentative D call TRBD2 (6 bases). Deletions cut 5 bases from V and 3 bases from J, with 13 bases between. Germline CDR1 reads MNHNS; CDR2 reads SASEGT. The CDR3 length is 14 residues. The CDR3 sequence: CASSLARREETQYF. As DNA, the CDR3 is TGTGCCAGCAGTTTGGCGAGGAGGGAAGAGACCCAGTACTTC.

Only a few counts were recorded for this clone. The rearrangement links TRBV7-2 to TRBJ2-5, with 11 bases aligning to TRBD1. This CDR3 has 16 amino acids. J lost 5 bases, V lost 3 bases, and 8 bases had no gene match. In germline, CDR1 is SGHTA, CDR2 FQGNSA. CDR3 nucleotide sequence: TGTGCCAGCAGCTTGCTCGGGGACAGGGGGAGGGAGACCCAGTACTTC. Protein product: CASSLLGDRGRETQYF.

V is TRBV2 and J is TRBJ2-4, with D possibly being TRBD1 (6 bases). Trimming stripped 5 bases from V and 11 bases from J, with 13 bases between. CDR3 length: 12 amino acids. Per germline, CDR1 SNHLY and CDR2 FYNNEI. The CDR3 DNA reads TGTGCCAGCAGTTACAGGGAGTTCGTTCAGTACTTC. This translates into CASSYREFVQYF.

V and J are TRBV6-1 and TRBJ2-2; the match to TRBD2 covers 13 bases. CDR3 length equals 14 residues. V gave up 8 bases and J gave up 3 bases; unmatched junction bases: 0. Germline V gene data show CDR1 as MNHNS and CDR2 as SASEGT. CDR3 in DNA: TGTGCCAGCGGGACTAGCGGGGACACCGGGGAGCTGTTTTTT. Translation: CASGTSGDTGELFF.

The V call is TRBV11-2, the J call TRBJ1-1; TRBD1 matches 7 bases. This CDR3 region has 17 residues. V lost 5 bases to trimming and J lost 3 bases; unmatched junction nucleotides: 15. Germline loops: CDR1 SGHAT, CDR2 FQNNGV. The CDR3 is CASSPGRGRKPYTEAFF. The CDR3, as DNA: TGTGCCAGCAGCCCAGGCAGGGGGAGAAAGCCGTACACTGAAGCTTTCTTT.

Comment on this clone: The same CDR3 arises from other DNA sequences in this sample as well. This chain links TRBV28 with TRBJ1-1; D call uncertain. The germline gives CDR1 MDHEN, CDR2 SYDVKM. Trimming removed 2 bases at V and 5 bases at J, with 9 bases between. The CDR3 spans 13 residues. CDR3: CASSLGRNTEAFF. For the CDR3, the DNA is TGTGCCAGCAGTTTAGGGAGGAATACTGAAGCTTTCTTT.

The chain combines TRBV27 with TRBJ2-1; 9 nucleotides agree with TRBD1. CDR1 and CDR2 (germline): MNHEY, SMNVEV (reference sequence). The CDR3 loop spans 13 amino acids. Losses at the gene ends were 8 bases for V and 7 bases for J; bases not matched to a gene: 6. Here the CDR3 reads CASRWDRVNEQFF. The CDR3 DNA is TGTGCCAGCCGATGGGACAGGGTGAATGAGCAGTTCTTC.

This chain connects TRBV7-3 to TRBJ2-2; 7 bases are shared with TRBD1. With V trimmed by 4 bases and J by 1 base, 6 bases remained unmatched. Germline V gene data show CDR1 as SGHTA and CDR2 as FQGTGA. The CDR3 has 16 residues. CDR3: CASSSTGTENTGELFF. For the CDR3, the DNA is TGTGCCAGCAGCTCAACCGGGACAGAGAACACCGGGGAGCTGTTTTTT.

The rearrangement links TRBV28 to TRBJ2-5, with 7 bases matching TRBD2. The closer fit of TRBJ2-7 to the DNA end suggests the J call may be wrong. Germline CDR1 is MDHEN and CDR2 is SYDVKM. CDR3 length: 15 amino acids. CDR3 protein: CASSFGRAGVYEQYF. The CDR3 DNA follows: TGTGCCAGCAGTTTTGGGAGGGCGGGCGTCTACGAGCAGTACTTC.

The V and J genes are TRBV28 and TRBJ2-7; the D gene is possibly TRBD2 (5 bases). There are 19 residues in the CDR3. Trimming pared 3 bases from V and 4 bases from J, leaving 28 bases between. Germline V CDR1 and CDR2: MDHEN, SYDVKM. CDR3: CASSFRLAGQLLLVYEQYF. The CDR3 DNA reads as TGTGCCAGCAGTTTTAGGCTGGCGGGCCAGCTACTCCTAGTGTACGAGCAGTACTTC.

The chain carries TRBV7-6 and TRBJ2-7; TRBD2 might be the D (6 bases). Trimming took 5 bases from V and 2 from J, leaving 16 bases between them. Germline CDR1 SGHVS, CDR2 FNYEAQ. This CDR3 has 15 amino acids. This CDR3 reads CASSLAGTSPYEQYF. CDR3 DNA sequence: TGTGCCAGCAGCCTTGCCGGGACTTCCCCCTACGAGCAGTACTTC.

This rearrangement joins TRBV4-1 to TRBJ2-1, with TRBD2 matching 7 bases. This CDR3 is 17 amino acids long. Germline V lookup: CDR1 MGHRA, CDR2 YSYEKL. The V gene end was trimmed by 3 bases and the J gene end by 3 bases; junction bases not matched to a gene: 11. CDR3 coding DNA: TGCGCCAGCAGCCAGCGCTCTCCGGGACTAAACTACAATGAGCAGTTCTTC. Translating it yields CASSQRSPGLNYNEQFF.

J is TRBJ2-6 and V is TRBV29-1; tentatively, D is TRBD2 (7 bases). CDR1 and CDR2 from the germline V gene are SQVTM and ANQGSEA. CDR3 size: 16 residues. V shed 5 bases and J shed 2 bases, with 16 bases lying between them. The CDR3 loop reads CSVPTGGRAGANVLTF. The DNA for the CDR3 is TGCAGCGTTCCCACGGGGGGCCGTGCTGGGGCCAACGTCCTGACTTTC.

This clone was picked up one time. The chain carries TRBV19 and TRBJ1-1; no clear D. The V end lost 3 bases, the J end lost 2 bases, and 7 bases lay between the germline ends. CDR1 LNHDA and CDR2 SQIVND come from the germline V gene (reference sequence). This CDR3 is built from 13 residues. Written as DNA, the CDR3 is TGTGCCAGTAGTATTGCAGATAACACTGAAGCTTTCTTT. As protein: CASSIADNTEAFF.

The gene calls are TRBV15 and TRBJ2-7; 12 bases are shared with TRBD2. Germline assignment: CDR1 LNHNV and CDR2 YYDKDF (reference sequence). J lost 0 bases, V lost 6 bases, and 6 bases had no gene match. This CDR3 spans 16 amino acids. The CDR3 region has the DNA TGTGCCACCAGGCGACTAGCGGGAGAGTCCTCCTACGAGCAGTACTTC. Amino acids: CATRRLAGESSYEQYF.

J is TRBJ2-7 and V is TRBV9, with D maybe TRBD1 (5 bases). This CDR3 spans 16 amino acids. Germline loops: CDR1 SGDLS, CDR2 YYNGEE. V shed 0 bases and J shed 3 bases, with 16 bases lying between them. The CDR3 DNA reads TGTGCCAGCAGCGTAGAGGTGGGGCCGCCGATCTACGAGCAGTACTTC. Protein sequence: CASSVEVGPPIYEQYF.

The V and J genes are TRBV18 and TRBJ2-6; the match to TRBD1 covers 7 bases. Germline V gives CDR1 KGHSH, CDR2 LQKENI. With 4 bases clipped from V and 1 base from J, the junction kept 16 bases outside the gene matches. The CDR3 is 20 amino acids. For the CDR3, the DNA is TGTGCCAGCTCACTTCGATGGACAGGCCCCGAGAGGTCTGGGGCCAACGTCCTGACTTTC. Its protein is CASSLRWTGPERSGANVLTF.

Concerning this clone itself: Other DNA sequences in the same sample also yield this CDR3. The rearrangement links TRBV27 to TRBJ2-7; 11 positions match TRBD1. V gave up 4 bases and J gave up 3 bases; unmatched junction bases: 2. This CDR3 region has 14 residues. Germline-derived CDR1 and CDR2 are MNHEY and SMNVEV (reference sequence). The CDR3 nucleotides are TGTGCCAGCAGTTCCGGGACAGGGGGCTACGAGCAGTACTTC. Translating gives CASSSGTGGYEQYF.

The J gene is TRBJ1-1, the V gene TRBV5-1, with TRBD1 as a possible D gene (6 bases). CDR1 is SGHRS, CDR2 YFSETQ, per germline. Trimming took 4 bases from V and 1 from J, leaving 14 bases between them. This CDR3 comprises 15 residues. The CDR3 nucleotides are TGCGCCAGCAGCCCCGAAGGACAGAGGAACACTGAAGCTTTCTTT. As protein: CASSPEGQRNTEAFF.

V is TRBV28 and J is TRBJ1-5; the match to TRBD1 covers 7 bases. V lost 3 bases to trimming and J lost 3 bases; unmatched junction nucleotides: 2. Germline lookup yields CDR1 MDHEN and CDR2 SYDVKM. The CDR3 spans 14 residues. The CDR3: CASSLGQPNQPQHF. The DNA for the CDR3 is TGTGCCAGCAGTTTGGGACAGCCCAATCAGCCCCAGCATTTT. Together with reference TRBV28 and TRBJ1-5, the CDR3 gives the full variable domain: DVKVTQSSRYLVKRTGEKVFLECVQDMDHENMFWYRQDPGLGLRLIYFSYDVKMKEKGDIPEGYSVSREKKERFSLILESASTNQTSMYLCASSLGQPNQPQHFGDGTRLSIL.

The chain carries TRBV28 and TRBJ1-1; D not certain. CDR3 length equals 13 residues. In germline, CDR1 is MDHEN, CDR2 SYDVKM. The V and J ends lost 6 bases and 0 bases respectively, with 8 bases between them. The CDR3 sequence: CASRLTMNTEAFF. The CDR3 DNA reads as TGTGCCAGCAGACTGACTATGAACACTGAAGCTTTCTTT.

V usage is TRBV6-1 and J usage is TRBJ2-5; D ambiguous. The tail of the sequence fits TRBJ2-7 better, so the J call may be wrong. The V gene's germline CDR1 is MNHNS and CDR2 SASEGT. This CDR3 is built from 12 residues. The CDR3 reads CASSELVYEQYF. As DNA, the CDR3 is TGTGCCAGCAGTGAACTGGTGTACGAGCAGTACTTC.

The chain has TRBV27 and TRBJ2-1; 8 bases match TRBD2. The CDR3 consists of 15 residues. Unmatched junction bases numbered 4, after V lost 4 bases and J lost 2 bases. Germline V gene data show CDR1 as MNHEY and CDR2 as SMNVEV (reference sequence). DNA for the CDR3: TGTGCCAGCAGTTCCTCGACTAGCGCCTACAATGAGCAGTTCTTC. It codes for CASSSSTSAYNEQFF.

A remark on this clone: The conserved phenylalanine or tryptophan normally closing the CDR3 is absent here, so this likely arose from a read error. The chain joins TRBV5-4 to TRBJ1-2, with 7 bases identical to TRBD1. CDR1 and CDR2 from the germline V gene are SGHNT and YYREEE (reference sequence). The length of the CDR3 is 13 residues. Losses at the gene ends were 3 bases for V and 3 bases for J; bases not matched to a gene: 2. The CDR3 spells CASSSGTDYGYTL. CDR3 nucleotide sequence: TGTGCCAGCAGCTCCGGGACAGACTATGGCTACACCCTC.